This T cell receptor (beta chain) stems from a study of OX40 agonist ivuxolimab in advanced cancers. Study-level information: The dose-escalation cohort was approximately 80% male, with a mean age of around 60 years, ranging about 23 to 80.

Profiled with immunoSEQ multiplex PCR; TCRdb holds only in-frame clones, not every one. The sample consists of 55,000 to 65,000 clones, 88% of them appearing once. The receptor was derived from an adult with an advanced solid tumor such as melanoma, head and neck, liver or kidney cancer. The material sequenced was CD4+ or CD8+ T cells sorted from blood, taken in a trial of the OX40 agonist ivuxolimab.

Here the CDR3 reads CASTWSGTLEAFF. The CDR3, as DNA: TGTGCCAGTACCTGGTCTGGGACCCTTGAAGCTTTCTTT. The V call is TRBV19, the J call TRBJ1-1; tentatively, D is TRBD1 (5 bases). V shed 7 bases and J shed 7 bases, with 16 bases lying between them. This CDR3 is built from 13 residues. Germline V gene sequence: CDR1 LNHDA, CDR2 SQIVND (reference sequence).